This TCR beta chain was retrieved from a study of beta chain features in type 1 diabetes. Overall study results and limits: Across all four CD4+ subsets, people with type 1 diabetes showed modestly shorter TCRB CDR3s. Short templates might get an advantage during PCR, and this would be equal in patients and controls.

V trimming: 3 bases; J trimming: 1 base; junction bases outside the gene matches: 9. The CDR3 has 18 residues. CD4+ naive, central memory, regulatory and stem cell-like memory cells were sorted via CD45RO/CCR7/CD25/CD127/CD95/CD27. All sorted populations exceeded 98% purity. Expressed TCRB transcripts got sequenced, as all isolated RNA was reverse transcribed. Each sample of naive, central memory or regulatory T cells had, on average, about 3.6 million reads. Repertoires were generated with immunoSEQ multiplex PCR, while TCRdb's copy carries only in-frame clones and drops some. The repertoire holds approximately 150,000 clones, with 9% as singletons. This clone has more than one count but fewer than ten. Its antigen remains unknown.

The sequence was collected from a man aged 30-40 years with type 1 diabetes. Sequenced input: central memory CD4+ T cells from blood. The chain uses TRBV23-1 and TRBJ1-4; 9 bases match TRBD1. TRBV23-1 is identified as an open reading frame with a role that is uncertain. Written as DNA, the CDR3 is TGCGCCAGCAGTCAGACGGGACAGGGAGTGGGAACTAATGAAAAACTGTTTTTT. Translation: CASSQTGQGVGTNEKLFF.